This entry lists 25 T cell receptor beta chains sequenced from one sample in a study of T cell responses to AZD1222 COVID-19 vaccine. TCRdb's table, derived via immunoSEQ multiplex PCR, lists solely in-frame clones and lacks some. Seen here are approximately 100,000 clones, roughly 87% observed once, and the top ten hold approximately 15%. The starting material was peripheral blood, obtained on day 0 of AZD1222 vaccination. The receptor source for this set is an adult in good health.

This chain connects TRBV28 to TRBJ2-1; a weak D match, TRBD2 (5 bases). Germline CDR1 is MDHEN and CDR2 is SYDVKM. V lost 8 bases, J lost 8 bases, and 13 bases lay in between. This CDR3 is built from 12 residues. CDR3 sequence reads: CASRGGGHEQFF. CDR3 DNA sequence: TGTGCCAGCCGTGGAGGAGGACATGAGCAGTTCTTC.

This chain joins TRBV6-5 and TRBJ1-1, with 9 bases that match TRBD1. V lost 6 bases, J lost 4 bases, and 9 bases stayed unmatched. The CDR3 spans 15 residues. Germline V CDR1 and CDR2: MNHEY, SVGAGI. The CDR3 here is CASRGTDRGITEAFF. The CDR3 coding sequence is TGTGCCAGCAGAGGAACGGACAGGGGAATCACTGAAGCTTTCTTT.

J is TRBJ2-6 and V is TRBV27; D tentatively fits TRBD1 or TRBD2 (6 bases each). CDR3 size: 19 residues. V gave up 8 bases and J gave up 0 bases, with 23 bases separating them. Germline V gene lookup returns CDR1 MNHEY and CDR2 SMNVEV (reference sequence). This CDR3 reads CASGVARGRYSSGANVLTF. The CDR3, as DNA: TGTGCCAGCGGCGTTGCACGGGGGCGCTATAGCTCTGGGGCCAACGTCCTGACTTTC.

This clone was recorded only once. The J gene is TRBJ1-1, the V gene TRBV5-1; D gene uncertain. The length of the CDR3 is 13 residues. Germline V gives CDR1 SGHRS, CDR2 YFSETQ. Trimming pared 4 bases from V and 7 bases from J, leaving 14 bases between. This CDR3 is CASSNLTRIEAFF. The CDR3 DNA reads as TGCGCCAGCAGCAATCTGACGAGGATTGAAGCTTTCTTT.

Only one count was recorded for this clone. The chain uses TRBV9 and TRBJ1-2; 9 positions match TRBD1. The CDR3 is made up of 15 amino acids. With V trimmed by 3 bases and J by 1 base, 4 bases remained unmatched. The V gene's germline CDR1 is SGDLS and CDR2 YYNGEE. Here the CDR3 DNA reads TGTGCCAGCAGCGCCGGACAGGGGTTTAACTATGGCTACACCTTC. Protein product: CASSAGQGFNYGYTF.

This clone appeared once. The chain combines TRBV28 with TRBJ2-1; 7 nucleotides align to TRBD1. The ends lost 5 bases at V and 0 bases at J; junction bases unmatched: 4. The CDR3 loop spans 15 amino acids. Germline values: CDR1 MDHEN, CDR2 SYDVKM. The CDR3 nucleotides read TGTGCCAGCAGTCCCGGACAGGTCTCCTACAATGAGCAGTTCTTC. It codes for CASSPGQVSYNEQFF.

The table lists this clone with a few counts. V usage is TRBV2 and J usage is TRBJ2-7, with D tentatively TRBD1 (5 bases). This CDR3 has 14 residues. The germline CDR1 and CDR2 sequences are SNHLY and FYNNEI. The V end lost 4 bases, the J end lost 2 bases, and 12 bases lay between the germline ends. CDR3 nucleotide sequence: TGTGCCAGCAGTGTTGTTAGACAGACCTACGAGCAGTACTTC. Translated, it gives CASSVVRQTYEQYF.

The chain combines TRBV3-1 (or the pseudogene TRBV3-2) with TRBJ1-1; 7 positions agree with TRBD1. The V gene end was trimmed by 6 bases and the J gene end by 0 bases; junction bases not matched to a gene: 7. The CDR3 sequence is 15 residues long. The germline CDR1 and CDR2 sequences are LGHDT and YNNKEL (reference sequence). This CDR3 is CASSEEGALNTEAFF. The CDR3 DNA reads as TGTGCCAGCAGTGAAGAGGGGGCGTTGAACACTGAAGCTTTCTTT.

V and J are TRBV3-1 (or the pseudogene TRBV3-2) and TRBJ1-3, with no clear D. The CDR3 consists of 13 residues. V was cut by 1 base and J by 5 bases, with 6 bases left in between. Germline CDR1 and CDR2: LGHDT and YNNKEL (reference sequence). The CDR3 region is CASSQGKRNTIYF. For the CDR3, the DNA is TGTGCCAGCAGCCAAGGAAAGAGAAACACCATATATTTT.

Concerning this clone itself: Other DNA sequences within the sample encode an identical CDR3. This rearrangement joins TRBV27 to TRBJ2-1; 12 positions match TRBD2. The CDR3 is 16 amino acids. The germline V gene encodes CDR1 MNHEY and CDR2 SMNVEV (reference sequence). Trimming took 4 bases from V and 5 from J; bases not matched to a gene: 6. CDR3 sequence reads: CASSSGRLAGDNEQFF. CDR3 DNA sequence: TGTGCCAGCAGTTCGGGGCGACTAGCGGGGGACAATGAGCAGTTCTTC.

This clone came up once. The chain is built from TRBV2 and TRBJ2-1; TRBD1 aligns across 7 bases. In germline, CDR1 is SNHLY, CDR2 FYNNEI. The V segment lost 6 bases and the J segment 6 bases; nucleotides outside the gene matches: 8. The CDR3 runs to 14 residues. This CDR3 reads CASSRQGSFNEQFF. For the CDR3, the DNA is TGTGCCAGCAGCCGACAGGGAAGCTTCAATGAGCAGTTCTTC.

CDR3 residues: CASRRNRANPQNTEAFF. CDR3 nucleotides: TGTGCCAGCAGACGTAACAGAGCTAATCCTCAGAACACTGAAGCTTTCTTT. This chain uses TRBV27 with TRBJ1-1; D remains ambiguous. The length of the CDR3 is 17 residues. Germline V gene lookup returns CDR1 MNHEY and CDR2 SMNVEV (reference sequence). V gave up 6 bases and J gave up 1 base, with 21 bases separating them.

The chain employs TRBV2 and TRBJ1-3, with unresolved D. Germline CDR1 and CDR2: SNHLY and FYNNEI. The length of the CDR3 is 14 residues. With 4 bases removed from V and 0 bases from J, the gap between germline ends came to 7 bases. This CDR3 is CASSALGSGNTIYF. The CDR3, as DNA: TGTGCCAGCAGTGCGTTAGGCTCTGGAAACACCATATATTTT.

This chain uses TRBV28 with TRBJ2-1; 7 bases are a match to TRBD2. J lost 8 bases, V lost 8 bases, and 3 bases had no gene match. This CDR3 comprises 11 residues. Germline CDR1 MDHEN, CDR2 SYDVKM. As DNA, the CDR3 is TGTGCCAGCGGACTAGTGTATGAGCAGTTCTTC. It translates to CASGLVYEQFF.

The CDR3 bases are TGCGCCAGCAGTGAGCCCCAGGGGGCAGCCCAGTGGCCCCAGCATTTT. This sequence encodes CASSEPQGAAQWPQHF. The chain has TRBV10-2 and TRBJ1-5, with 8 positions matching TRBD1. CDR1 and CDR2 (germline): WSHSY, SAAADI. The CDR3 extends over 16 amino acids. The junction had 12 bases not matched to a gene; V was cut back by 2 bases and J by 9 bases.

J is TRBJ2-1 and V is TRBV6-6; TRBD2 matches 10 bases. V shed 5 bases and J 6 bases; nucleotides not matched to a gene: 16. This CDR3 is 18 amino acids long. The V gene's germline CDR1 is MNHNY and CDR2 SVGAGI (reference sequence). CDR3 amino acids: CASSRRGPASGGVNEQFF. The CDR3 coding sequence is TGTGCCAGCAGTCGCCGGGGACCTGCTAGCGGGGGAGTCAATGAGCAGTTCTTC.

This sequence joins TRBV5-1 and TRBJ1-3; D unresolved. Per germline, CDR1 SGHRS and CDR2 YFSETQ. The CDR3 totals 16 residues. V lost 4 bases, J lost 0 bases, and 14 bases lay in between. The chain's CDR3 is CASSPTSESSGNTIYF. For the CDR3, the DNA is TGCGCCAGCAGCCCTACGTCAGAGAGCTCTGGAAACACCATATATTTT.

This chain connects TRBV7-3 to TRBJ1-4; 10 bases map to TRBD1. The CDR3 length is 13 residues. CDR1 and CDR2 (germline): SGHTA, FQGTGA. J was trimmed by 8 bases and V by 5 bases; bases with no gene match: 2. The CDR3 DNA is TGTGCCAGCAGCCGGGACAGGGGAGAAAAACTGTTTTTT. Its protein is CASSRDRGEKLFF. Based on the CDR3 plus reference TRBV7-3 and TRBJ1-4, the full variable domain is GAGVSQTPSNKVTEKGKYVELRCDPISGHTALYWYRQSLGQGPEFLIYFQGTGAADDSGLPNDRFFAVRPEGSVSTLKIQRTERGDSAVYLCASSRDRGEKLFFGSGTQLSVL.

The V gene is TRBV7-2, the J gene TRBJ2-1, with TRBD2 matching 9 bases. Germline CDR1 is SGHTA and CDR2 is FQGNSA. J lost 3 bases, V lost 8 bases, and 5 bases had no gene match. The CDR3 runs to 14 residues. The CDR3 DNA follows: TGTGCCAGCGAGCGGGGGGTAGGCTACAATGAGCAGTTCTTC. Encoded protein: CASERGVGYNEQFF.

The chain has TRBV5-1 and TRBJ2-2; TRBD1 matches 7 bases. The CDR3 is 17 residues long. Germline-derived CDR1 and CDR2 are SGHRS and YFSETQ. V lost 0 bases, J lost 8 bases, and 13 bases stayed unmatched. CDR3 in amino acids: CASSLAQGVASKGELFF. Written as DNA, the CDR3 is TGCGCCAGCAGCTTGGCCCAGGGGGTTGCGAGTAAAGGGGAGCTGTTTTTT.

V usage is TRBV28 and J usage is TRBJ2-7; 9 bases are shared with TRBD2. Germline CDR1 is MDHEN and CDR2 is SYDVKM. Trimming removed 6 bases from V and 0 bases from J; junction bases left unmatched: 3. The CDR3 runs 14 residues. Here the CDR3 DNA reads TGTGCCAGCAGGCGGGAGGGAGACTCCTACGAGCAGTACTTC. It specifies CASRREGDSYEQYF.

This clone came up a few times. V usage is TRBV6-5 and J usage is TRBJ2-1; D is possibly TRBD2 (5 bases). This CDR3 spans 14 amino acids. Germline V gene lookup returns CDR1 MNHEY and CDR2 SVGAGI. The V gene lost 8 bases and the J gene lost 2 bases, with 13 bases spanning the gap. The DNA of the CDR3 is TGTGCCAGCCAGTTTGAGGGCCCCTACAATGAGCAGTTCTTC. It encodes CASQFEGPYNEQFF.

The chain couples TRBV3-1 (or the pseudogene TRBV3-2) to TRBJ2-3; 8 nucleotides agree with TRBD2. V dropped 4 bases and J dropped 3; count of bases not matched to a gene: 3. Germline-derived CDR1 and CDR2 are LGHDT and YNNKEL (reference sequence). The CDR3 runs to 14 residues. CDR3 in amino acids: CASSRASGTDTQYF. DNA for the CDR3: TGTGCCAGCAGCCGTGCTAGCGGGACAGATACGCAGTATTTT.

This chain connects TRBV10-2 to TRBJ1-2, with TRBD1 identical over 8 bases. Germline trimming cut 6 bases from V and 7 bases from J; bases unmatched to any gene: 7. The CDR3 consists of 13 residues. The germline V gene has CDR1 WSHSY and CDR2 SAAADI. The CDR3 is CASRKDRDSGYTF. Written as DNA, the CDR3 is TGCGCCAGCAGGAAGGACAGGGACAGTGGCTACACCTTC.

The chain couples TRBV5-5 to TRBJ2-7; TRBD2 might be the D (5 bases). The CDR3 spans 15 residues. V shed 2 bases and J shed 2 bases, with 14 bases lying between them. Germline V gene sequence: CDR1 SGHKS, CDR2 YYEKEE (reference sequence). The CDR3 DNA reads as TGTGCCAGCAGCTTCTCAGCAGCGACTACCTACGAGCAGTACTTC. It encodes CASSFSAATTYEQYF.